The T cell receptor beta chain under discussion was sequenced for a study of CXCR3-negative and CXCR3-positive naive CD8 T cells. Findings and limits, study-wide: TRB CDR3s were more hydrophobic in CXCR3-positive than in CXCR3-negative naive cells.

UMI-labeled 5' RACE TRB cDNA libraries were prepared from the cells. From its re-call of the 5' RACE reads, TCRdb lists each CDR3 protein once, without DNA. The sample's table shows under 150,000 distinct CDR3 sequences. A word on this clonotype: The antigen remains undetermined.

The sequencing input was naive CXCR3+ CD8+ T cells from blood. Subset meaning: CD45RO-CCR7+CD27+CD95- naive CD8+ T cells expressing CXCR3 (TNR3+). The TCR sequence derives from a human donor in good health. Some clones in this sample may be carry-over from other donors' samples.

CDR3 sequence reads: CASTEPTDTQYF. The chain combines TRBV28 with TRBJ2-3. Germline CDR1 reads MDHEN; CDR2 reads SYDVKM. The CDR3 length is 12 residues.